This TCR beta chain derives from a study of PD-1 blockade in mismatch repair-deficient tumors. In germline, CDR1 is ENHRY, CDR2 SYGVKD. CDR3 length: 18 amino acids. With V trimmed by 10 bases and J by 7 bases, 20 bases remained unmatched. Assay used: immunoSEQ multiplex PCR; TCRdb lists only in-frame clones, some missing. The sample includes about 15,000 clones, about four fifths of them seen just once. Time point: approximately nine-day in vitro stimulation with candidate neoantigen peptide 5. Cells were stimulated around ten days with each of roughly 7 ELISpot-reactive neoantigens. A no-peptide control culture served as baseline for clone fold changes. As to this clone: What it recognizes is unknown.

The starting material was cells cultured in vitro, obtained from a patient treated with pembrolizumab. This receptor was identified in an adult with mismatch repair-deficient cancer. This sequence joins TRBV10-3 and TRBJ2-1; 12 bases are shared with TRBD2. The CDR3 DNA reads as TGTGCCACCCTAGAGGGGTTACTAGCGGGAGGAGGTTTTAATGAGCAGTTCTTC. It is translated as CATLEGLLAGGGFNEQFF.